Only a few counts were recorded for the clone carrying this T cell receptor (beta chain). The sample originates from a study of patients and donors after allogeneic stem cell transplantation. TCRdb called the RT-PCR reads again in MiXCR, with one record for every CDR3 protein. The sample gives approximately 430,000 distinct CDR3 sequences, approximately 16% of which show up once; less than 9.5% is in the top ten. The sequence was collected from a human donor who was either an allogeneic HSCT recipient or a stem cell or donor lymphocyte infusion donor (not recorded which). It is not recorded whose cells these are; they may come from a transplant donor. The sample consisted of blood, either unsorted or a sorted T cell fraction (not recorded which).

CDR3 nucleotides: TGTGCCAGCAGCCCAGCTCGCGGGGGCTACTACGAGCAGTACTTC. This gives the protein CASSPARGGYYEQYF. The chain couples TRBV13 to TRBJ2-7; D possibly corresponds to TRBD2 (7 bases). This CDR3 contains 15 residues. Trimming took off 5 bases at V and 3 bases at J, with 17 bases between the two ends. Germline V lookup: CDR1 PRHDT, CDR2 FYEKMQ (reference sequence).